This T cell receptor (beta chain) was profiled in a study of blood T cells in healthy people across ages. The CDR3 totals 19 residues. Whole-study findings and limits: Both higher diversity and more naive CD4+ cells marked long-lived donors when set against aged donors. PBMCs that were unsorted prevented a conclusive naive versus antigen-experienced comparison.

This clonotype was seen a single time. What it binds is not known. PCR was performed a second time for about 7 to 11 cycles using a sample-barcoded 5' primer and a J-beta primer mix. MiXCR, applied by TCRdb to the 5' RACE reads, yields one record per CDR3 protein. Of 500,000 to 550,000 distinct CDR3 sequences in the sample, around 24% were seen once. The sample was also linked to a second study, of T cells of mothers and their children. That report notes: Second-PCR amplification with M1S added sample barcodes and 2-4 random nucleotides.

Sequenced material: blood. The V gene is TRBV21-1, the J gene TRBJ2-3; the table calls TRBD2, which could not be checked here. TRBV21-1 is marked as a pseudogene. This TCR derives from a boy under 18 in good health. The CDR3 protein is CASSETPSKEREFQDTQYF. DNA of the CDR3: TGTGCCAGCAGCGAAACACCATCAAAGGAGCGGGAGTTTCAAGATACGCAGTATTTT.